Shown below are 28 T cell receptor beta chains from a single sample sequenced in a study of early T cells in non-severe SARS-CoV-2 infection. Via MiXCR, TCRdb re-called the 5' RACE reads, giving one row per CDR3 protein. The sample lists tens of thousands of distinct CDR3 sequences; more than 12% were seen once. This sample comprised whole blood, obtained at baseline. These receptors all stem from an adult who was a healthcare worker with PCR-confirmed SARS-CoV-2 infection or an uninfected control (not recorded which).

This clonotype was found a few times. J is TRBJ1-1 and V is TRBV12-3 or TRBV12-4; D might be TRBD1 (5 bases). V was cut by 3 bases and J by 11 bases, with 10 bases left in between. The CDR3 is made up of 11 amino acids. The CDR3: CASSFREAAFF. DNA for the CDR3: TGTGCCAGCAGTTTCAGGGAGGCCGCTTTCTTT.

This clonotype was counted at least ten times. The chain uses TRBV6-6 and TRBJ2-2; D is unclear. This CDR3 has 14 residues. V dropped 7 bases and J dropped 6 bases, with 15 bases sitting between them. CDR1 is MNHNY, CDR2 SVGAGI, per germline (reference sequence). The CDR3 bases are TGTGCCAGCACCGCAACGTCCACCCCCGGGGAGCTGTTTTTT. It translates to CASTATSTPGELFF.

The CDR3 DNA is TGTGCCAGTAGGGAAACTTATCGACAGAACGGCATCCTAAACACTGAAGCTTTCTTT. Its translation: CASRETYRQNGILNTEAFF. V and J are TRBV27 and TRBJ1-1, with D possibly matching TRBD1 (5 bases). The CDR3 is made up of 19 amino acids. The V gene's germline CDR1 is MNHEY and CDR2 SMNVEV (reference sequence). Trimming shortened V by 9 bases and J by 2 bases, and 31 bases separated the two germline ends.

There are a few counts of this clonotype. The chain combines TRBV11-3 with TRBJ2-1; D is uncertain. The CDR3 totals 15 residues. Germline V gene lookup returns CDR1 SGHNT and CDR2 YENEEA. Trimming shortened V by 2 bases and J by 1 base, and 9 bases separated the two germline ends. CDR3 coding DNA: TGTGCCAGCAGCTTAAATGGGTTATCCTACAATGAGCAGTTCTTC. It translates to CASSLNGLSYNEQFF.

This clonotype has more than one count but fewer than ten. DNA for the CDR3: TGTGCCAGCAGCCACGTCAATGAGCAGTTCTTC. Translated, it gives CASSHVNEQFF. V gene TRBV14 combines with J gene TRBJ2-1; D is ambiguous. The CDR3 has 11 amino acids. V was pared by 3 bases and J by 6 bases, with 3 bases between. The germline V gene has CDR1 SGHDN and CDR2 FVKESK. The whole variable domain, filled in from reference TRBV14 and TRBJ2-1, reads EAGVTQFPSHSVIEKGQTVTLRCDPISGHDNLYWYRRVMGKEIKFLLHFVKESKQDESGMPNNRFLAERTGGTYSTLKVQPAELEDSGVYFCASSHVNEQFFGPGTRLTVL.

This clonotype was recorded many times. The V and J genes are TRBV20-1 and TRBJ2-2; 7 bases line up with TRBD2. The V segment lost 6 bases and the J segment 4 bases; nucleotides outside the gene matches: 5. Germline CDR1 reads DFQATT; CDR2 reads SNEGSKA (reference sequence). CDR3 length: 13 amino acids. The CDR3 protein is CSAFPSGTGELFF. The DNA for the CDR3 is TGCAGTGCCTTCCCTAGCGGCACCGGGGAGCTGTTTTTT.

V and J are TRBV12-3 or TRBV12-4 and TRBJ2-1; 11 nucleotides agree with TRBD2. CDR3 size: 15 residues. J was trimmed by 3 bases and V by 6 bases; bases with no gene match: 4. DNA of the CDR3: TGTGCCAGCAGGCCTACTAGCGGGAGCTACAATGAGCAGTTCTTC. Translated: CASRPTSGSYNEQFF.

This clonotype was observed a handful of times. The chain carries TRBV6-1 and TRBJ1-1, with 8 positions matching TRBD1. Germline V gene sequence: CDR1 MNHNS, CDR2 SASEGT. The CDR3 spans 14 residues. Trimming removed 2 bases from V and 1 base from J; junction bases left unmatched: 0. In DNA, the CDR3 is TGTGCCAGCAGTGAACAGGGGGCGAACACTGAAGCTTTCTTT. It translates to CASSEQGANTEAFF.

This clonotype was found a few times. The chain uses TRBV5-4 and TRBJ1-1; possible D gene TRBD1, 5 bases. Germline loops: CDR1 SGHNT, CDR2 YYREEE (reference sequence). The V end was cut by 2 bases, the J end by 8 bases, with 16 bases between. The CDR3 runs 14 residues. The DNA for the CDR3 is TGTGCCAGCAGCTTAGCAGGGTCTGGTGGCGAAGCTTTCTTT. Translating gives CASSLAGSGGEAFF.

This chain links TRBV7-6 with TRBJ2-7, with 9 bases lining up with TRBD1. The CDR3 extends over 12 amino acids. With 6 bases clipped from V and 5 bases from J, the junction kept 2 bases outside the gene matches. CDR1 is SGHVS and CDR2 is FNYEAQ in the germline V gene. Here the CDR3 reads CASSRQGDEQYF. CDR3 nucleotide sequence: TGTGCCAGCAGTCGACAGGGGGACGAGCAGTACTTC.

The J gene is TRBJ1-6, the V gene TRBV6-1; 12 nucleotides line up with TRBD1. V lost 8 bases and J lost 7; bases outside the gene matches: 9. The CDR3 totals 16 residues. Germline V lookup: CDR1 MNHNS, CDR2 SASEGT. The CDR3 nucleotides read TGTGCCAGCGGAAGGGGACAGGGGGCGCAAAATTCACCCCTCCACTTT. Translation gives CASGRGQGAQNSPLHF.

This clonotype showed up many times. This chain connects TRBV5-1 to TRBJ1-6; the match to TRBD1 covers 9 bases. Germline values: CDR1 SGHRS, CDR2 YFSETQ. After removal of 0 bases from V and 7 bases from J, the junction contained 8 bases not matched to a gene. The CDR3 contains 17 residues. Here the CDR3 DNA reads TGCGCCAGCAGCTTGGCTTTCTCCGGGACAGGGAATTCACCCCTCCACTTT. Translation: CASSLAFSGTGNSPLHF. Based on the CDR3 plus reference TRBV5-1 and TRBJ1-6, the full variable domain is KAGVTQTPRYLIKTRGQQVTLSCSPISGHRSVSWYQQTPGQGLQFLFEYFSETQRNKGNFPGRFSGRQFSNSRSEMNVSTLELGDSALYLCASSLAFSGTGNSPLHFGNGTRLTVT.

The CDR3 nucleotides are TGTGCCAGCAGTCCCCGGACTCTCACGGGTGGCACTGAAGCTTTCTTT. This gives the protein CASSPRTLTGGTEAFF. This chain joins TRBV12-3 or TRBV12-4 and TRBJ1-1; no reliable D call. The germline V and J ends were trimmed by 5 bases and 4 bases, with 20 bases remaining between them. The CDR3 contains 16 residues.

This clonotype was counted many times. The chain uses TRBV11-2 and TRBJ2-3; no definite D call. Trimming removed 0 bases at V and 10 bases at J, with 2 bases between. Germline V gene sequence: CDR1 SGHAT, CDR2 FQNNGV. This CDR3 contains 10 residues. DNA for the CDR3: TGTGCCAGCAGCTTAGAGGCGCAGTATTTT. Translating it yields CASSLEAQYF.

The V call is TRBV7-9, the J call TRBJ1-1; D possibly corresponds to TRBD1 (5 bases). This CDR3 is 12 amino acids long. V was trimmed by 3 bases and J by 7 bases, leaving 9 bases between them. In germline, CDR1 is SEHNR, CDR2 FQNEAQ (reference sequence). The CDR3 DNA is TGTGCCAGCAGCTTCGACAGAATTGAAGCTTTCTTT. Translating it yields CASSFDRIEAFF.

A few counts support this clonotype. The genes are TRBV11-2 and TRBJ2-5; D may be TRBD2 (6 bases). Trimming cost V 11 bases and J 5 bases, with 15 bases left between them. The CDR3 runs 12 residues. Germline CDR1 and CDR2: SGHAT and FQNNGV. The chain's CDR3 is CASHQGRETQYF. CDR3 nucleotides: TGTGCCTCCCACCAAGGGAGGGAGACCCAGTACTTC.

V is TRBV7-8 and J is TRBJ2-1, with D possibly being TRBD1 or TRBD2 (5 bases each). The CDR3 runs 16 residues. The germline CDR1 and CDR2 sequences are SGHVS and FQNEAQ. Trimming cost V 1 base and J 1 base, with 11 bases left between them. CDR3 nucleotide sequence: TGTGCCAGCAGCTTAGACGGGGCAGGTTCCTACAATGAGCAGTTCTTC. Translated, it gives CASSLDGAGSYNEQFF.

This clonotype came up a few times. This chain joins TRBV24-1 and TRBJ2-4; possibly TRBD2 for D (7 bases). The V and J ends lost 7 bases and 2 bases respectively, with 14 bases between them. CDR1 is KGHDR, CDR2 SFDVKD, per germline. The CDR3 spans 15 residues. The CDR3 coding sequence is TGTGCCACCAGGGGGGCGGGGGTCCCCAAAAACATTCAGTACTTC. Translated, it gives CATRGAGVPKNIQYF.

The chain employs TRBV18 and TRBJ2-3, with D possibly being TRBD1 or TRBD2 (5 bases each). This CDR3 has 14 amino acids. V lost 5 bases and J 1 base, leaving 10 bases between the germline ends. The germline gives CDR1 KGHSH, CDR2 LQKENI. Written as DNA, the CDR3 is TGTGCCAGCTCAACGTGGGACGGCACAGATACGCAGTATTTT. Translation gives CASSTWDGTDTQYF. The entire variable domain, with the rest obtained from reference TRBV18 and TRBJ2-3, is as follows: NAGVMQNPRHLVRRRGQEARLRCSPMKGHSHVYWYRQLPEEGLKFMVYLQKENIIDESGMPKERFSAEFPKEGPSILRIQQVVRGDSAAYFCASSTWDGTDTQYFGPGTRLTVL.

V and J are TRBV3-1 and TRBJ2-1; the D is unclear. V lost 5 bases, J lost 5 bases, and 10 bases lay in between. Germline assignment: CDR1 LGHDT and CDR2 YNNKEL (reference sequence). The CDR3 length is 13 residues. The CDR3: CASSSTQNNEQFF. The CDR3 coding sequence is TGTGCCAGCAGCTCCACCCAAAACAATGAGCAGTTCTTC.

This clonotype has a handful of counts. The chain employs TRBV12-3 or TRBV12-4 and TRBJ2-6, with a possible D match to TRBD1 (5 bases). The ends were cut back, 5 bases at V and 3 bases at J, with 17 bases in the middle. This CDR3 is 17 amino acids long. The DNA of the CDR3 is TGTGCCAGCAGTCGGGCAGGGTTGATATATGGGGCCAACGTCCTGACTTTC. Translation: CASSRAGLIYGANVLTF.

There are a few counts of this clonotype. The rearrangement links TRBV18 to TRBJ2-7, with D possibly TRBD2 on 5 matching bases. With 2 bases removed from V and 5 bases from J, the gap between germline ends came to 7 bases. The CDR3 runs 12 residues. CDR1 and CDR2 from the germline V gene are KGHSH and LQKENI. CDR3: CASSPAGDEQYF. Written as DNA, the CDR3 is TGTGCCAGCTCACCAGCCGGGGACGAGCAGTACTTC.

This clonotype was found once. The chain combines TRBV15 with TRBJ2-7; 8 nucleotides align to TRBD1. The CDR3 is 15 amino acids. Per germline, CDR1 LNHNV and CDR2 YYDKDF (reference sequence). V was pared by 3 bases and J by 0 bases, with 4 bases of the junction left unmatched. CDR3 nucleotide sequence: TGTGCCACCAGCAGTGAAGGACAGGGCTCCTACGAGCAGTACTTC. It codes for CATSSEGQGSYEQYF.

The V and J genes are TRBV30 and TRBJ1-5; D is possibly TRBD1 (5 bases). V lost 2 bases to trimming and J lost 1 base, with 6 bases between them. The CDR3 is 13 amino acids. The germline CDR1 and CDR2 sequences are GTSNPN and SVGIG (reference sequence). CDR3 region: CAWSRQSNQPQHF. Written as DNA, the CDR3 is TGTGCCTGGAGTCGACAGAGCAATCAGCCCCAGCATTTT.

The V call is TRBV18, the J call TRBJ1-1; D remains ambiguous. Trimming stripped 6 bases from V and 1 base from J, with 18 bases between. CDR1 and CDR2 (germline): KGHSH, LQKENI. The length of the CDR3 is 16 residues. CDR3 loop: CASSHPLRRTNTEAFF. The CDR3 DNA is TGTGCCAGCTCCCACCCCCTAAGACGGACGAACACTGAAGCTTTCTTT.

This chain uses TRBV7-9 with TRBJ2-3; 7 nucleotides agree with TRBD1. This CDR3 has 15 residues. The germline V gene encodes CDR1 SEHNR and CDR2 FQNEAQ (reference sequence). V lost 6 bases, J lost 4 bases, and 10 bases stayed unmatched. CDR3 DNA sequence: TGTGCCAGCAGACCAGAGCGACAGGGCCCAGATACGCAGTATTTT. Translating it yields CASRPERQGPDTQYF.

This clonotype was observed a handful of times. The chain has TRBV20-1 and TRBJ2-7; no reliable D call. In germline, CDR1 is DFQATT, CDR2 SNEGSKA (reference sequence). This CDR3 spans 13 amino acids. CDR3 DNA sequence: TGCAGCGCCCACGGACCCTCGACCTACGAGCAGTACTTC. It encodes CSAHGPSTYEQYF.

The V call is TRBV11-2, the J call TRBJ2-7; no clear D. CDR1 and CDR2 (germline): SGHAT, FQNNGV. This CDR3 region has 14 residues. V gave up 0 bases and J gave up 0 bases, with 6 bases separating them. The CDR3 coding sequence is TGTGCCAGCAGCTTAGATCCCCTCTCCTACGAGCAGTACTTC. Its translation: CASSLDPLSYEQYF.